One sample yielded the 17 T cell receptor beta chains listed below, sequenced in a study of T cells expressing NK-cell markers. TCRdb reworked the 5' RACE reads into one entry per CDR3 protein, no DNA. The listing contains approximately 170,000 distinct CDR3 sequences. Sequences were obtained from blood T cells: a sorted CD56 or NKG2C T cell subset, CD4+ or CD8+ T cells, or bulk PBMC T cells (not recorded which). The receptors shown here come from a man aged 18-75 years in good health.

This chain links TRBV5-4 with TRBJ1-5; TCRdb's assignment of TRBD1 cannot be checked, as there is no DNA. The CDR3 runs to 19 residues. Germline assignment: CDR1 SGHNT and CDR2 YYREEE (reference sequence). The CDR3 reads CASSSGTGTATLSNQPQHF.

The V and J genes are TRBV20-1 and TRBJ2-6. CDR1 and CDR2 from the germline V gene are DFQATT and SNEGSKA (reference sequence). The CDR3 extends over 14 amino acids. CDR3 sequence reads: CSASDSSGANVLTF.

The gene calls are TRBV6-5 and TRBJ2-1; TCRdb proposes TRBD1, but this gene call is untestable without DNA. This CDR3 has 14 residues. Germline CDR1 MNHEY, CDR2 SVGAGI. The CDR3 here is CASSSGQGMNEQFF.

This rearrangement joins TRBV15 to TRBJ1-5; TCRdb designates TRBD1, a call that cannot be tested without DNA. CDR3 length: 13 residues. CDR1 is LNHNV and CDR2 is YYDKDF in the germline V gene (reference sequence). This CDR3 reads CATSRGDRVDQHF.

This CDR3 reads CASSWTELNTEAFF. V is TRBV19 and J is TRBJ1-1; the D call from TCRdb, TRBD1, cannot be confirmed without DNA. The length of the CDR3 is 14 residues. Germline CDR1 and CDR2: LNHDA and SQIVND (reference sequence).

This chain connects TRBV7-8 to TRBJ2-1; TCRdb indicates TRBD2, and absent DNA this call remains unverified. This CDR3 is 15 amino acids long. Germline CDR1 SGHVS, CDR2 FQNEAQ. The CDR3 loop reads CASSWGTRIGNEQFF.

This sequence joins TRBV10-3 and TRBJ2-7; TCRdb gives TRBD2 as the D gene, but with no DNA this cannot be confirmed. Germline V gene data show CDR1 as ENHRY and CDR2 as SYGVKD. The CDR3 contains 15 residues. This chain's CDR3 is CAISETGTISYEQYF.

CDR3 sequence: CASSPKGGGGGWGNEQFF. V gene TRBV7-6 combines with J gene TRBJ2-1; TCRdb's assignment of TRBD2 cannot be checked, as there is no DNA. Germline CDR1 is SGHVS and CDR2 is FNYEAQ. The CDR3 covers 18 residues.

The chain recombines TRBV29-1 with TRBJ1-6. The CDR3 totals 13 residues. Germline V lookup: CDR1 SQVTM, CDR2 ANQGSEA. CDR3 sequence reads: CSVEGGEGSPLHF.

J is TRBJ2-3 and V is TRBV28; TCRdb selects TRBD2, and the lack of DNA leaves this call unchecked. The CDR3 contains 17 residues. Germline CDR1 reads MDHEN; CDR2 reads SYDVKM. The CDR3 region is CASSSPTSGGATDTQYF.

The chain combines TRBV4-2 with TRBJ1-1; without DNA, the TCRdb call of TRBD1 cannot be checked. Germline CDR1 is LGHNA and CDR2 is YNFKEQ. This CDR3 region has 13 residues. The CDR3 sequence is CASSNRQGTEAFF.

The chain joins TRBV5-6 to TRBJ1-2; TCRdb reports TRBD1, a call that lacks DNA to check it against. The CDR3 contains 11 residues. CDR1 and CDR2 from the germline V gene are SGHDT and YYEEEE. CDR3: CASTGWGVYTF.

The gene calls are TRBV7-9 and TRBJ1-6; TCRdb's assignment of TRBD1 cannot be checked, as there is no DNA. The CDR3 contains 16 residues. Germline V CDR1 and CDR2: SEHNR, FQNEAQ (reference sequence). This CDR3 reads CASSLVIGDGNSPLHF.

The chain links TRBV3-1 to TRBJ2-1; TCRdb designates TRBD2, a call that cannot be tested without DNA. Germline V gene data show CDR1 as LGHDT and CDR2 as YNNKEL (reference sequence). The CDR3 is made up of 14 amino acids. The CDR3 here is CASSQTLAGGKQFF.

The V call is TRBV12-3 or TRBV12-4, the J call TRBJ1-3. The CDR3 contains 17 residues. CDR3 residues: CASTPSLVGRSLNTIYF.

The genes are TRBV2 and TRBJ2-7. Germline CDR1 SNHLY, CDR2 FYNNEI. There are 14 residues in the CDR3. The CDR3 is CASSDYGSAYEQYF.

The chain links TRBV20-1 to TRBJ2-2; TCRdb returns TRBD2, unconfirmable since there is no DNA. The V gene's germline CDR1 is DFQATT and CDR2 SNEGSKA (reference sequence). The CDR3 totals 17 residues. CDR3 amino acids: CSARDIATSGPPGELFF.